What follows is one T cell receptor beta chain and its context. These data are taken from a study of T-cell reconstitution after alpha-beta-depleted transplantation in children. TCRbeta library construction was performed incorporating unique molecular identifiers. A single record per CDR3 protein comes from TCRdb applying MiXCR to the PCR reads. The sample has nearly 550,000 distinct CDR3 sequences, approximately 20% seen once. V lost 2 bases, J lost 6 bases, and 8 bases stayed unmatched. The germline V gene has CDR1 SGHTA and CDR2 FQGTGA. The CDR3 runs 16 residues. The source is a human donor who donated a stem cell graft to a child with acute lymphoblastic leukemia. The sample was PBMCs from the stem cell graft donor, taken from the stem cell graft. This chain uses TRBV7-3 with TRBJ2-1; 9 bases fit TRBD2. CDR3 DNA sequence: TGTGCCAGCAGCTTATCCCCTAGCGGGATGGCCAATGAGCAGTTCTTC. Amino acid sequence: CASSLSPSGMANEQFF.